This T cell receptor (beta chain) was obtained from a study of blood T cell repertoires in COVID-19. On the study more broadly: The samples span acute and convalescent COVID-19 from the United States, Italy and Spain.

Participants' reported clinical history set cohort assignment. The CDR3 contains 12 residues. The V segment lost 3 bases and the J segment 12 bases; nucleotides outside the gene matches: 7. The data were produced by immunoSEQ multiplex PCR, yet TCRdb's version contains in-frame clones alone and is incomplete. Of just over 300,000 clones in the sample, 85% to 90% were seen once. V usage is TRBV12-3 or TRBV12-4 and J usage is TRBJ1-2; 7 bases fit TRBD1. This TCR derives from a man aged 25 to 40 who had recovered from COVID-19. The material sequenced was PBMCs or T cells enriched from blood (not recorded which). The CDR3 DNA reads TGTGCCAGCAGTTTCGGGACAGACGGTGACACCTTC. It translates to CASSFGTDGDTF.